This T cell receptor (beta chain) was profiled in a study of human T cells and chemical hapten exposure. Time point noted: patch test 3, about 24 weeks after DPC sensitization. As for treatment: therapeutic diphenylcyclopropenone sensitization with weekly scalp DPC. The authors' processing: Counting gave a median of about 89,000 TCRs per sample, with values ranging from roughly 20,000 to 700,000. TCRdb fed the RACE reads into MiXCR, producing one record per CDR3 protein. The V and J calls reflect TCRdb's pipeline rather than the authors' work. Here the sample spans 210,000 or so distinct CDR3 sequences, approximately 24% being singletons. CDR3 size: 16 residues. Germline V gene sequence: CDR1 DFQATT, CDR2 SNEGSKA (reference sequence). The V end lost 0 bases, the J end lost 6 bases, and 17 bases lay between the germline ends.

This receptor was identified in a woman between 40 and 55 years old with alopecia areata. Some clones in this sample may be carry-over from other donors' samples. V is TRBV20-1 and J is TRBJ2-2, with D tentatively TRBD2 (5 bases). The input for sequencing was whole blood, taken in connection with sensitization to the hapten diphenylcyclopropenone (DPC). The CDR3: CSARDSRGSAAGELFF. The CDR3 bases are TGCAGTGCTAGAGATTCCCGAGGGTCGGCGGCCGGGGAGCTGTTTTTT.